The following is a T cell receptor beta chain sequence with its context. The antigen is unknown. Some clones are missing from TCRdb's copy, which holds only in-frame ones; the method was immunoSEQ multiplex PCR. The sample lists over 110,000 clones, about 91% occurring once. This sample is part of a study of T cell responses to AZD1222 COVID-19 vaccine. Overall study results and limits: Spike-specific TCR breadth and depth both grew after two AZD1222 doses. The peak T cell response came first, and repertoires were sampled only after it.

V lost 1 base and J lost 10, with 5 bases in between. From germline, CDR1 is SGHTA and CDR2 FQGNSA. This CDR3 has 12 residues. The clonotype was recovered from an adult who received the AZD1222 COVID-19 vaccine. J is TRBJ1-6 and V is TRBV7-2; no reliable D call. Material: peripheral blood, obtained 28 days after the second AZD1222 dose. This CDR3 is CASSLVVSPLHF. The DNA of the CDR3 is TGTGCCAGCAGCTTAGTTGTCTCACCCCTCCACTTT.